This record concerns one TCR beta chain sequence. The data were taken from a study of blood T cell repertoires in COVID-19. Study context: The United States, Italy and Spain supplied acute and convalescent COVID-19 samples. From T cells, B-cell-depleted T cells, or PBMCs came the material, which was cDNA or gDNA.

V lost 5 bases, J lost 2 bases, and 12 bases lay in between. The V gene's germline CDR1 is SEHNR and CDR2 FQNEAQ (reference sequence). CDR3 size: 14 residues. Per the original data handling: Scientists estimated how many nucleated cells there were by amplifying reference gene primers. TCRdb's table, derived via immunoSEQ multiplex PCR, lists solely in-frame clones and lacks some. The V and J calls and clone size were taken over from that table, and D and trimming were inferred from the DNA. The top ten hold around 2.8% of the sample, which has around 49,000 clones, around four fifths seen once. This sequence joins TRBV7-9 and TRBJ2-5; tentatively, D is TRBD1 (5 bases). The receptor's source is a woman aged 55 to 70 with acute or convalescent COVID-19. The sample was peripheral blood. This chain's CDR3 is CASSPRQSQETQYF. CDR3 sequence (DNA): TGTGCCAGCAGCCCCCGACAGAGTCAAGAGACCCAGTACTTC.